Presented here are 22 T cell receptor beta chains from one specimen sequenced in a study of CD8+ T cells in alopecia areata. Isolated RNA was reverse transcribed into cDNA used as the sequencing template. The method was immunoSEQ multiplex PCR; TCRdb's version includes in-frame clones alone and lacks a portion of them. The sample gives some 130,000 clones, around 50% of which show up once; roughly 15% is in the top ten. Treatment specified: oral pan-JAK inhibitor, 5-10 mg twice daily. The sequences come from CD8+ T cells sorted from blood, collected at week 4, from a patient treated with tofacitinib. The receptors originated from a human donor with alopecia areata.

DNA of the CDR3: TGCAGCGTTACCGGACAGGCGTACAATGAGCAGTTCTTC. As protein: CSVTGQAYNEQFF. The rearrangement links TRBV29-1 to TRBJ2-1, with 7 bases that match TRBD1. Germline lookup yields CDR1 SQVTM and CDR2 ANQGSEA. Trimming took 5 bases from V and 4 from J; bases not matched to a gene: 5. The CDR3 has 13 amino acids.

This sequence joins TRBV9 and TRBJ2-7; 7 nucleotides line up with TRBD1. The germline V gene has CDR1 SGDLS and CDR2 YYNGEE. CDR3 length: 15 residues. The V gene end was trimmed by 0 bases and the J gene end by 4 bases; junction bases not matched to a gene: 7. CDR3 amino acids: CASSVDGTAGYEQYF. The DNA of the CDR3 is TGTGCCAGCAGCGTAGACGGGACAGCAGGTTACGAGCAGTACTTC. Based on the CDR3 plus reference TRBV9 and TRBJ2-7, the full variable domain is DSGVTQTPKHLITATGQRVTLRCSPRSGDLSVYWYQQSLDQGLQFLIQYYNGEERAKGNILERFSAQQFPDLHSELNLSSLELGDSALYFCASSVDGTAGYEQYFGPGTRLTVT.

This CDR3 reads CAWSVREGTEAFF. In DNA, the CDR3 is TGTGCCTGGAGTGTACGAGAGGGCACTGAAGCTTTCTTT. The V call is TRBV30, the J call TRBJ1-1; D not certain. This CDR3 has 13 amino acids. Germline V gives CDR1 GTSNPN, CDR2 SVGIG (reference sequence). V lost 0 bases, J lost 4 bases, and 9 bases lay in between.

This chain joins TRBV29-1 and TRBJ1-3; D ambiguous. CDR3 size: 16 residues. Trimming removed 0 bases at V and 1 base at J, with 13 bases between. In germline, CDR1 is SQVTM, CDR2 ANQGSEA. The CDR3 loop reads CSVEEGESLSGNTIYF. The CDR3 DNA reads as TGCAGCGTTGAAGAAGGAGAATCACTATCTGGAAACACCATATATTTT.

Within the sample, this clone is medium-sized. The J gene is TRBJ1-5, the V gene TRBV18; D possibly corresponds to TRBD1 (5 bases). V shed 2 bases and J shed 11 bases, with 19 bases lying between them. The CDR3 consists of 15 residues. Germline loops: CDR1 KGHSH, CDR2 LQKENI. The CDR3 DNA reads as TGTGCCAGCTCACCAGGGGACGGCGAAGGGCAGTCCCAGCATTTT. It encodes CASSPGDGEGQSQHF.

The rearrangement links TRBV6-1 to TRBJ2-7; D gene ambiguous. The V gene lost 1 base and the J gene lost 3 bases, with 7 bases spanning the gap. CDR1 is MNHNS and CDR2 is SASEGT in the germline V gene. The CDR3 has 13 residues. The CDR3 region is CASSEGSHYEQYF. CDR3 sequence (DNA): TGTGCCAGCAGTGAAGGGTCCCACTACGAGCAGTACTTC.

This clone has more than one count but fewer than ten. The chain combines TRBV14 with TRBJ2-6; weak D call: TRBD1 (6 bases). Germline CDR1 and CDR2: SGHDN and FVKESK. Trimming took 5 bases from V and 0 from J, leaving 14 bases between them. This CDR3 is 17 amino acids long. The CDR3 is CASSFGQLSSGANVLTF. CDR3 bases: TGTGCCAGCAGCTTCGGACAGCTTAGCTCTGGGGCCAACGTCCTGACTTTC.

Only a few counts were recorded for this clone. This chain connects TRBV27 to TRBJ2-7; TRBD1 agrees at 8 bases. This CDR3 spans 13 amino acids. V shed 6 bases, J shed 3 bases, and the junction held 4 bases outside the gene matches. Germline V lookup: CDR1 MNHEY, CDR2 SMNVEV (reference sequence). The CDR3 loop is CASSFGTGYEQYF. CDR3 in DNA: TGTGCCAGCAGCTTTGGGACAGGCTACGAGCAGTACTTC.

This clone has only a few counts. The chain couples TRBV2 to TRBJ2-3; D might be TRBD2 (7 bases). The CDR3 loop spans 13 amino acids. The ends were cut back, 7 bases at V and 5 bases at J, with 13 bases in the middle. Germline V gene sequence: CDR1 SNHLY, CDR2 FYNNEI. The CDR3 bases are TGTGCCAGCATTAGGGGGGGCCAAGATACGCAGTATTTT. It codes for CASIRGGQDTQYF.

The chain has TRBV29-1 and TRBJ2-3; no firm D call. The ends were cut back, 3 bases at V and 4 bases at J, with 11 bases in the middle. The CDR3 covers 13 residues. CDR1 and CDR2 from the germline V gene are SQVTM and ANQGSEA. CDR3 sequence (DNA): TGCAGCGTTGATGAGGTTTCCTCAGATACGCAGTATTTT. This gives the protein CSVDEVSSDTQYF.

CDR3 amino acids: CAIVQGAGTGELFF. The CDR3 nucleotides are TGTGCCATCGTCCAGGGGGCGGGCACCGGGGAGCTGTTTTTT. The genes are TRBV11-2 and TRBJ2-2; 8 bases are shared with TRBD1. The V gene end was trimmed by 10 bases and the J gene end by 4 bases; junction bases not matched to a gene: 8. Germline CDR1 reads SGHAT; CDR2 reads FQNNGV. There are 14 residues in the CDR3.

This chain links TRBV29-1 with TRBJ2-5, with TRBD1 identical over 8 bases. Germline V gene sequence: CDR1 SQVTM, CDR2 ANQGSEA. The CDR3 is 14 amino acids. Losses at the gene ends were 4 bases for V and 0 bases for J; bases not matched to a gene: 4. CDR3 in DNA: TGCAGCGTTGGGGACAGGTCGTACCAAGAGACCCAGTACTTC. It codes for CSVGDRSYQETQYF.

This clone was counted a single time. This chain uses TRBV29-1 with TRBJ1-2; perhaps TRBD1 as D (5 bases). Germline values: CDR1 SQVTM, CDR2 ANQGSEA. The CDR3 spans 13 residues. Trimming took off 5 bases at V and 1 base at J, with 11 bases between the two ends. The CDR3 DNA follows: TGCAGCGTTCAGGGTGGTATTAACTATGGCTACACCTTC. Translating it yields CSVQGGINYGYTF.

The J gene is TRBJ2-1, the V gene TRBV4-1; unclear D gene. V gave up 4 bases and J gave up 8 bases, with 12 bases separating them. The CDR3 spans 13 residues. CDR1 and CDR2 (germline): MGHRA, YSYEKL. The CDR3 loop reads CASSPRVVDEQFF. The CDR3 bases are TGCGCCAGCAGCCCACGAGTGGTCGATGAGCAGTTCTTC.

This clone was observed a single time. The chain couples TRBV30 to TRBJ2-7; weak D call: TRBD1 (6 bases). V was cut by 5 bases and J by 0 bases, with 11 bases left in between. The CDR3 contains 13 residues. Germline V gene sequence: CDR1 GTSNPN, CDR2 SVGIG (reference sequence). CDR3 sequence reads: CAWEDRSSYEQYF. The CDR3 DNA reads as TGTGCCTGGGAAGACAGGAGCTCCTACGAGCAGTACTTC.

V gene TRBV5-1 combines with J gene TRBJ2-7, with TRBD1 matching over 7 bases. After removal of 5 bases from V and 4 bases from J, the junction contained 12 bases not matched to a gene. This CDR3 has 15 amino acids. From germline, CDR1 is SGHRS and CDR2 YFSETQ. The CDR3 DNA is TGCGCCAGCAGGTTCATTACAGGGGACCCTTACGAGCAGTACTTC. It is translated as CASRFITGDPYEQYF.

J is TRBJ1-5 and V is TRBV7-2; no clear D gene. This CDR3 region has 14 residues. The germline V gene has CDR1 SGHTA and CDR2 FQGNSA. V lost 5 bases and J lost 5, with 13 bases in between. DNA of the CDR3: TGTGCCAGCAGCGCCCATCGAGGGTATCAGCCCCAGCATTTT. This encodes CASSAHRGYQPQHF.

The CDR3 reads CASSVDGDPYSYEQYF. The CDR3 bases are TGTGCCAGCAGCGTAGATGGAGACCCATACTCCTACGAGCAGTACTTC. The chain is built from TRBV9 and TRBJ2-7; D uncertain. This CDR3 is 16 amino acids long. The germline V gene has CDR1 SGDLS and CDR2 YYNGEE. V shed 0 bases and J shed 0 bases, with 13 bases lying between them.

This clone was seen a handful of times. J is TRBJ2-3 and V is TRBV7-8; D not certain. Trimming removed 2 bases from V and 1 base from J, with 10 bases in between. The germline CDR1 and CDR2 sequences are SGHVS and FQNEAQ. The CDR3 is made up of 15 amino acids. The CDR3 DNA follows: TGTGCCAGCAGCTTATTTACCGAGGGCACAGATACGCAGTATTTT. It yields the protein CASSLFTEGTDTQYF.

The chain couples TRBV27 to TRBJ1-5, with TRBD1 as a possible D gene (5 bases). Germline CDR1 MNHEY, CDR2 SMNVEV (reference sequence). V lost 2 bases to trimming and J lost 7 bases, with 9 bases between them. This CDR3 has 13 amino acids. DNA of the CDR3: TGTGCCAGCAGTTTAGGGGGAATACAGCCCCAGCATTTT. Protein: CASSLGGIQPQHF.

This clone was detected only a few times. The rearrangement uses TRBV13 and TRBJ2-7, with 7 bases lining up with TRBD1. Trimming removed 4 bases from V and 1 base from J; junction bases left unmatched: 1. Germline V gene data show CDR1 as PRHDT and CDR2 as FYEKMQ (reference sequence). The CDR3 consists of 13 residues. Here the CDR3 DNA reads TGTGCCAGCAGCTGGGGACAGTCCTACGAGCAGTACTTC. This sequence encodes CASSWGQSYEQYF.

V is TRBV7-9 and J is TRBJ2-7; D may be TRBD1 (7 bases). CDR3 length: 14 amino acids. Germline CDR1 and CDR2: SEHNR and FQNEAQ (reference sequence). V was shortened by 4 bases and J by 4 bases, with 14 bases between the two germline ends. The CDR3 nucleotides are TGTGCCAGCAGCTCTCAGGGGGGCAGGTACGAGCAGTACTTC. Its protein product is CASSSQGGRYEQYF.